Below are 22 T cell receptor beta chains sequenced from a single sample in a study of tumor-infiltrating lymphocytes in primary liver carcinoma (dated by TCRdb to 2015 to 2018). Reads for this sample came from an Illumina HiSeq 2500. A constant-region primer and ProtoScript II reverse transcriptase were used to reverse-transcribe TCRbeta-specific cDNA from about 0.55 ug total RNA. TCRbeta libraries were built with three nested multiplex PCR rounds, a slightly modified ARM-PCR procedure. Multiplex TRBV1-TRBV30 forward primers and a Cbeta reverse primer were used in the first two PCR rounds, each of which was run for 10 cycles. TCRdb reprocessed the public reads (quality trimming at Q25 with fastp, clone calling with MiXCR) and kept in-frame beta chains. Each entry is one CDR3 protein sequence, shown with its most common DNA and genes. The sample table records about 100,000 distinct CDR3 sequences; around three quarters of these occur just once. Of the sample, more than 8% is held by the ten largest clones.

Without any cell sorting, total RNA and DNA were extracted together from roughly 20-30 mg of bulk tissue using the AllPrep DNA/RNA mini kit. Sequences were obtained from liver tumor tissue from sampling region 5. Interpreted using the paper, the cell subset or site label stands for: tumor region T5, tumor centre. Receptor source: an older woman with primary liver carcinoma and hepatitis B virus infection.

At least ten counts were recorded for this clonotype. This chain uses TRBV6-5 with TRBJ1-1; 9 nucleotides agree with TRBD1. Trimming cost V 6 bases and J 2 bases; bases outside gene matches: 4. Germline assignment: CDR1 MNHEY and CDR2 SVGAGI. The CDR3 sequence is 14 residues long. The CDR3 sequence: CASSLQGANTEAFF. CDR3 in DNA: TGTGCCAGCAGCTTACAGGGGGCAAACACTGAAGCTTTCTTT.

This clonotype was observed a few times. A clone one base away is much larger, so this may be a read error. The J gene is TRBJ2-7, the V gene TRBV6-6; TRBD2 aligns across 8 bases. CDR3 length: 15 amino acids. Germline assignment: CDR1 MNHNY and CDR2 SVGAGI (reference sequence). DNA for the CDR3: TGTGACAGCAGTTACGGGGGGGGCAGGAATAGCGAGCAGTACTTC. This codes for CDSSYGGGRNSEQYF.

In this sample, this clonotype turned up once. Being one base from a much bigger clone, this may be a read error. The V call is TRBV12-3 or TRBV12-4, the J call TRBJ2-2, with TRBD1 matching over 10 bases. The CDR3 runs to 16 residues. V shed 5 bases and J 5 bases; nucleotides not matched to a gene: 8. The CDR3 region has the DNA TGTGCCAGCAGTCCCCGGGACAGGGGATGGACCGGGGAGCTGTTTTTT. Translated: CASSPRDRGWTGELFF.

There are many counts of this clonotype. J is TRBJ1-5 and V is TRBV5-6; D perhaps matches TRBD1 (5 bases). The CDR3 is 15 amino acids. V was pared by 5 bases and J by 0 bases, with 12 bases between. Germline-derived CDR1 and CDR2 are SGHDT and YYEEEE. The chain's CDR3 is CASRRRGYSNQPQHF. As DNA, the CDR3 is TGTGCCAGCAGACGACGGGGGTATAGCAATCAGCCCCAGCATTTT.

CDR3 protein: CAWRRREVKDQYF. CDR3 nucleotide sequence: TGTGCCTGGAGGCGGCGGGAAGTCAAAGACCAGTACTTC. This sequence joins TRBV30 and TRBJ2-7, with a possible D match to TRBD2 (6 bases). CDR3 length equals 13 residues. V shed 3 bases and J shed 10 bases, with 19 bases lying between them. CDR1 GTSNPN and CDR2 SVGIG come from the germline V gene (reference sequence).

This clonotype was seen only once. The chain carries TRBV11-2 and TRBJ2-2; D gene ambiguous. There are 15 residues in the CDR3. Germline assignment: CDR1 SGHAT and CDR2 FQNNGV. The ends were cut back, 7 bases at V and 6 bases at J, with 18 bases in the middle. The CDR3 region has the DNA TGTGCCAGCAACCCTCCGCAAGAACCGGCCGGGGAGCTGTTTTTT. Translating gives CASNPPQEPAGELFF.

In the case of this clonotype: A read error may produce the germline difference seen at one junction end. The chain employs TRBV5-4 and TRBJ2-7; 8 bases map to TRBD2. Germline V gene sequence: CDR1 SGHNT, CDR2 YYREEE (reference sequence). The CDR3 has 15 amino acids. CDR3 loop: CASSSGTSGSYDQYF. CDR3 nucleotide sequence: TGTGCCAGCAGCTCCGGGACTAGTGGGAGCTACGACCAGTACTTC.

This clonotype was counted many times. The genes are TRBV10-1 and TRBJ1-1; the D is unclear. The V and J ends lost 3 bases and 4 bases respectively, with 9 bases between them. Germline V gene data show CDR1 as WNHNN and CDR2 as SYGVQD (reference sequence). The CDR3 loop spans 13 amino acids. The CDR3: CASSEGSLTEAFF. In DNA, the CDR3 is TGCGCCAGCAGTGAAGGGTCACTCACTGAAGCTTTCTTT.

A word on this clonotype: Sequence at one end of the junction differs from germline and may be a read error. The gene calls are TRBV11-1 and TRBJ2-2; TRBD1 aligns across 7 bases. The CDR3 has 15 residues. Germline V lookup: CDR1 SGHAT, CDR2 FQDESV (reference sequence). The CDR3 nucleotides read TGTGCCGGCAGTTTGCGACAGGGAAGCACCGGGGAGCTGCTTTTT. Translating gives CAGSLRQGSTGELLF.

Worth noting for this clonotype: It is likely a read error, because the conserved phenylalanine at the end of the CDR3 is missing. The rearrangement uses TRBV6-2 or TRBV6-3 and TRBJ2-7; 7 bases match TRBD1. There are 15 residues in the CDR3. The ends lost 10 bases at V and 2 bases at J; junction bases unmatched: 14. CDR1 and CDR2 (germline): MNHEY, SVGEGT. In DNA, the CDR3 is TGTGCCATCACCACATTACAGGGGAGCGCCTACGAGCAGTACTTA. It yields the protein CAITTLQGSAYEQYL.

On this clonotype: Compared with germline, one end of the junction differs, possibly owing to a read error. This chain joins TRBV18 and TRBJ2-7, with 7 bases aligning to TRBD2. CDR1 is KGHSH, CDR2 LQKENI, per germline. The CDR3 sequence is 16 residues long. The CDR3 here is CARSPTLADLAYEQYF. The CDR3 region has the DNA TGTGCCAGATCACCAACCCTAGCGGACCTAGCCTACGAGCAGTACTTC.

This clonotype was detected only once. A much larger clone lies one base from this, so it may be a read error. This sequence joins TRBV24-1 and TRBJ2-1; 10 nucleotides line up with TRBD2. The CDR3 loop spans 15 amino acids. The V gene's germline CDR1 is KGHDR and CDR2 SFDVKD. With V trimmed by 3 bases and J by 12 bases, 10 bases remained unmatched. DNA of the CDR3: TGTGCCACCAGTGATGGAGCGGGAGGGCTGGCTGGGCAGTTCTTC. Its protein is CATSDGAGGLAGQFF.

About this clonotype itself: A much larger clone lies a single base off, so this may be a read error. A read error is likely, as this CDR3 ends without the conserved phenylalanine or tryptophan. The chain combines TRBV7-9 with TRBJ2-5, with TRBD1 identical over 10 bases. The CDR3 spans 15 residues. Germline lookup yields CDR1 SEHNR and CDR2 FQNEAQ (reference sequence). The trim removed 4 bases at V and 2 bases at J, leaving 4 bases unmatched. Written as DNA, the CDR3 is TGTGCCAGCAGCTCCGGGACAGGGGCACAAGAGACCCAGTACTTA. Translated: CASSSGTGAQETQYL.

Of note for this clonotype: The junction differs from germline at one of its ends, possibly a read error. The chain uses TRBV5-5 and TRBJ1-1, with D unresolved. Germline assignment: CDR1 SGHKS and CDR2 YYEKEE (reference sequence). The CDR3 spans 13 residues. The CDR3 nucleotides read TGTGCCAGCAGCCTCGATCTAAACACTGAAGTTTCCTTT. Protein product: CASSLDLNTEVSF. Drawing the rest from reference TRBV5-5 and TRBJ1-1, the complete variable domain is DAGVTQSPTHLIKTRGQQVTLRCSPISGHKSVSWYQQVLGQGPQFIFQYYEKEERGRGNFPDRFSARQFPNYSSELNVNALLLGDSALYLCASSLDLNTEVSFGQGTRLTVV.

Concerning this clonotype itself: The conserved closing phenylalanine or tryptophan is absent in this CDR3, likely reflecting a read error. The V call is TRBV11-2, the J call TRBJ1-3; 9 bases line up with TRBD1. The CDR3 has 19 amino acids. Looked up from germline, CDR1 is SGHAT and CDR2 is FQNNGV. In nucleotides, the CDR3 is TGTGCCAGCAGCTCACGCCCGGACAGGGGAGCGTACTCAGGAAACATCATATATCTT. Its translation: CASSSRPDRGAYSGNIIYL.

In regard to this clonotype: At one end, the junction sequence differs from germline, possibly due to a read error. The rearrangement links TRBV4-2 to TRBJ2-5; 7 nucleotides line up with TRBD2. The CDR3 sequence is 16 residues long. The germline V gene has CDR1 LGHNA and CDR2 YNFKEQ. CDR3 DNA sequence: TGTGCCAGCAGCCAAGATGCGGGACTAACGAAAGAGACGCAGTACTTC. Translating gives CASSQDAGLTKETQYF.

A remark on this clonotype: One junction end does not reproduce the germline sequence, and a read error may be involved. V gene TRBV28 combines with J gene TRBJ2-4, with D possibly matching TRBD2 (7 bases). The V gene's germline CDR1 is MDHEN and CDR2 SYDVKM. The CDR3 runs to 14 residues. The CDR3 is CTSIGGLAKSIQYF. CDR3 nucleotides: TGTACCAGCATCGGGGGGCTAGCCAAAAGCATTCAGTACTTC.

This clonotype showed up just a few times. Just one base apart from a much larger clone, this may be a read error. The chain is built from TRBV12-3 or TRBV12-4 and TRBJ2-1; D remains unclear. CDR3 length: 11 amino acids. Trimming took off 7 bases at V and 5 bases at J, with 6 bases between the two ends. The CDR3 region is CASNSHNEQFF. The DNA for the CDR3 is TGTGCCAGCAATTCACACAATGAGCAGTTCTTC.

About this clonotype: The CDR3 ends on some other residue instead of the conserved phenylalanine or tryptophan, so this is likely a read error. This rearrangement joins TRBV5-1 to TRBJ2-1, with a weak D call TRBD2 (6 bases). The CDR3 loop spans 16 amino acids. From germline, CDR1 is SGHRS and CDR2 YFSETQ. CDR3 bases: TGCACCAGCAGCTTGGTTGGGGACTGGAACTACAATGAGCAGTTCTTA. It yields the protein CTSSLVGDWNYNEQFL.

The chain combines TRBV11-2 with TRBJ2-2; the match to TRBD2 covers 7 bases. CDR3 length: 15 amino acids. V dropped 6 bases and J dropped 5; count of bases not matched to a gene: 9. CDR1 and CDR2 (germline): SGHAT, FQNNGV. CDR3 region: CASRARRGGTGELFF. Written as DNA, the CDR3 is TGTGCCAGCAGGGCCCGACGGGGAGGGACCGGGGAGCTGTTTTTT.

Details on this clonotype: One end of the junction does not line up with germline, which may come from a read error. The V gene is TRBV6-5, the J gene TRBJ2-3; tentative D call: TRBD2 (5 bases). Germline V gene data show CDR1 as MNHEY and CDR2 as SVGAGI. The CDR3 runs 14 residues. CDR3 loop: CASAGSSSTDAQYF. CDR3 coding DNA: TGTGCCAGCGCTGGGAGTTCGAGCACAGATGCGCAGTATTTT.

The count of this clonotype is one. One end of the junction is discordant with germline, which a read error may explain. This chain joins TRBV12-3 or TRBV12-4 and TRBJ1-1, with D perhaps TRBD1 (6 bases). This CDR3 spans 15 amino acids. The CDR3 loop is CASSPGIGGTLEAFF. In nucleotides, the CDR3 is TGTGCCAGCAGTCCCGGGATAGGGGGTACCCTTGAAGCCTTCTTT.